This TCR beta chain comes out of a study of technical replicates of blood from a few donors. This clone was detected only once. Profiled with immunoSEQ multiplex PCR; TCRdb holds only in-frame clones, not every one. This sample has 40,000 to 65,000 clones; around 84% occur once, and the top ten carry 5.6%. V was clipped by 5 bases and J by 0 bases; unmatched bases: 8. This CDR3 spans 16 amino acids. Germline CDR1 and CDR2: MNHNY and SVGAGI (reference sequence). This chain joins TRBV6-6 and TRBJ2-7, with 9 bases identical to TRBD2. The clonotype comes from a human donor in good health. Some clones in this sample may be carry-over from other donors' samples. Material: PBMCs. Written as DNA, the CDR3 is TGTGCCAGCAGTGTCCTAGCGGGACGCATCTCCTACGAGCAGTACTTC. Translating it yields CASSVLAGRISYEQYF.